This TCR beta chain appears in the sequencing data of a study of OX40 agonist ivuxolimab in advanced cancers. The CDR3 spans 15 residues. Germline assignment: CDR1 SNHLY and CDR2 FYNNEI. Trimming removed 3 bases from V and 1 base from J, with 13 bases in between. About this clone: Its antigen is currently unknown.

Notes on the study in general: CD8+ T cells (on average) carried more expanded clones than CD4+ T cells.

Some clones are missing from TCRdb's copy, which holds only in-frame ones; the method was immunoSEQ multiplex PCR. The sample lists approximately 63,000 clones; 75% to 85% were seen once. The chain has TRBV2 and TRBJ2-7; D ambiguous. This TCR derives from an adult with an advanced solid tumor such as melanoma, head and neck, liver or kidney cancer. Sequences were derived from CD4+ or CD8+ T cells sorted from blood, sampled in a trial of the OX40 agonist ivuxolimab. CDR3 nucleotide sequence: TGTGCCAGCAGTGATCCTAGGCCGATTTCCTACGAGCAGTACTTC. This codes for CASSDPRPISYEQYF.